This T cell receptor (beta chain) originates from a study of OX40 agonist ivuxolimab in advanced cancers. Study at large: Ivuxolimab, which is an agonistic anti-OX40 (CD134) antibody, was administered to the patients. One patient with hepatocellular carcinoma and two with cutaneous melanoma, three in all, had partial responses.

Profiling relied on immunoSEQ multiplex PCR, and the TCRdb table lists in-frame clones only, not all of them. The data show roughly 40,000 clones, around 84% seen once. With respect to this clone: Its specificity is unknown.

Study results and limitations: Partial responders receiving 0.1-3.0 mg/kg showed among the lowest clonal expansion. Researchers report that CD8+ T cells had, on average, more expanded clones than CD4+.

Trimming left V 0 bases short and J 6 bases short, with 14 bases between. Germline CDR1 LNHDA, CDR2 SQIVND (reference sequence). The CDR3 is 15 residues long. This rearrangement joins TRBV19 to TRBJ1-1, with D perhaps matching TRBD1 (6 bases). Sequenced material: CD4+ or CD8+ T cells sorted from blood, taken in a trial of the OX40 agonist ivuxolimab. This TCR was recovered from an adult with an advanced solid tumor such as melanoma, head and neck, liver or kidney cancer. CDR3 in amino acids: CASSIDLGGWPEAFF. The CDR3 DNA follows: TGTGCCAGTAGTATAGATTTAGGGGGTTGGCCTGAAGCTTTCTTT.